The 21 T cell receptor beta chains listed next were all sequenced from one sample in a study of PD-L1 blockade in urothelial cancer. Time point indicated: pretreatment peripheral blood. Clones were read by immunoSEQ multiplex PCR, and TCRdb kept only the in-frame ones, dropping some. The sample lists roughly 43,000 clones; around 80% were seen once. Here the sequenced sample was PBMCs, taken around atezolizumab (anti-PD-L1) treatment. The receptors here all came from a man between 60 and 75 years old with urothelial cancer.

The chain links TRBV6-5 to TRBJ2-2; D perhaps matches TRBD1 (5 bases). Looked up from germline, CDR1 is MNHEY and CDR2 is SVGAGI. This CDR3 region has 14 residues. With 4 bases removed from V and 5 bases from J, the gap between germline ends came to 11 bases. CDR3 protein: CASSWTQVTGELFF. The CDR3 DNA reads TGTGCCAGCAGTTGGACACAGGTTACCGGGGAGCTGTTTTTT.

The rearrangement joins TRBV27 to TRBJ1-5; TRBD1 matches 12 bases. Germline V gives CDR1 MNHEY, CDR2 SMNVEV (reference sequence). Trimming cost V 1 base and J 4 bases; bases outside gene matches: 5. This CDR3 has 17 amino acids. The CDR3 loop reads CASSLYAGQGANQPQHF. The CDR3, as DNA: TGTGCCAGCAGTTTATATGCGGGACAGGGGGCGAATCAGCCCCAGCATTTT.

There are many counts of this clone. The gene calls are TRBV29-1 and TRBJ2-1, with 10 bases aligning to TRBD2. Germline V gene lookup returns CDR1 SQVTM and CDR2 ANQGSEA. V trimming: 7 bases; J trimming: 4 bases; junction bases outside the gene matches: 10. This CDR3 comprises 15 residues. The CDR3 loop is CSAGSAGGSYNEQFF. CDR3 nucleotides: TGCAGCGCCGGGTCAGCGGGAGGGTCTTACAATGAGCAGTTCTTC.

This sequence joins TRBV4-2 and TRBJ2-1; 9 bases map to TRBD2. CDR1 and CDR2 from the germline V gene are LGHNA and YNFKEQ. The CDR3 loop spans 15 amino acids. With V trimmed by 0 bases and J by 7 bases, 4 bases remained unmatched. CDR3 sequence reads: CASSQDGSGGNEQFF. As DNA, the CDR3 is TGTGCCAGCAGCCAAGATGGTAGCGGGGGAAATGAGCAGTTCTTC.

This clone has a single count. The chain has TRBV5-1 and TRBJ2-7, with D perhaps matching TRBD1 (7 bases). Trimming took off 3 bases at V and 5 bases at J, with 12 bases between the two ends. Germline V gene data show CDR1 as SGHRS and CDR2 as YFSETQ. The CDR3 covers 13 residues. CDR3 sequence: CASSSGGSHEQYF. The CDR3 DNA reads as TGCGCCAGCAGCTCAGGGGGGTCCCACGAGCAGTACTTC.

V gene TRBV5-1 combines with J gene TRBJ2-7; TRBD1 matches at 7 bases. The CDR3 is 15 residues long. Germline V gene lookup returns CDR1 SGHRS and CDR2 YFSETQ. V gave up 4 bases and J gave up 3 bases; unmatched junction bases: 10. CDR3 in amino acids: CASSPAGGEVYEQYF. In DNA, the CDR3 is TGCGCCAGCAGCCCCGCAGGGGGTGAAGTCTACGAGCAGTACTTC. Filled out from reference TRBV5-1 and TRBJ2-7, the complete variable domain reads KAGVTQTPRYLIKTRGQQVTLSCSPISGHRSVSWYQQTPGQGLQFLFEYFSETQRNKGNFPGRFSGRQFSNSRSEMNVSTLELGDSALYLCASSPAGGEVYEQYFGPGTRLTVT.

J is TRBJ2-3 and V is TRBV11-2; 8 bases match TRBD2. The V gene end was trimmed by 5 bases and the J gene end by 6 bases; junction bases not matched to a gene: 4. The CDR3 sequence is 13 residues long. CDR1 SGHAT and CDR2 FQNNGV come from the germline V gene. The CDR3: CASSRLAMDTQYF. CDR3 DNA sequence: TGTGCCAGCAGCCGACTAGCGATGGATACGCAGTATTTT.

This clone occurred once. V and J are TRBV19 and TRBJ2-6; no definite D call. The V end was cut by 8 bases, the J end by 0 bases, with 11 bases between. The CDR3 has 15 residues. CDR1 is LNHDA and CDR2 is SQIVND in the germline V gene (reference sequence). The CDR3 region is CASGPLVSGANVLTF. The CDR3 region has the DNA TGTGCCAGTGGCCCCCTGGTCTCTGGGGCCAACGTCCTGACTTTC.

The chain recombines TRBV2 with TRBJ1-5; 8 bases fit TRBD1. CDR3 length equals 14 residues. Trimming took 8 bases from V and 4 from J; bases not matched to a gene: 7. Germline CDR1 is SNHLY and CDR2 is FYNNEI. CDR3 in DNA: TGTGCCAGCCGGGACAGGCAAGGGAATCAGCCCCAGCATTTT. It codes for CASRDRQGNQPQHF.

The chain couples TRBV2 to TRBJ2-7; no definite D call. V lost 5 bases, J lost 7 bases, and 27 bases lay in between. Germline loops: CDR1 SNHLY, CDR2 FYNNEI. The CDR3 runs 17 residues. The CDR3 DNA follows: TGTGCCAGCAGTCCTTTGACGGCGGCTATACTGTCCGCTGAGCAGTACTTC. Protein product: CASSPLTAAILSAEQYF.

The chain couples TRBV27 to TRBJ2-7; D perhaps matches TRBD1 (6 bases). Trimming cost V 3 bases and J 3 bases, with 21 bases left between them. This CDR3 is built from 17 residues. Germline V gene data show CDR1 as MNHEY and CDR2 as SMNVEV (reference sequence). As DNA, the CDR3 is TGTGCCAGCAGTTTCCACCCCCTGTCGGGACACCTCTACGAGCAGTACTTC. Translating it yields CASSFHPLSGHLYEQYF.

This clone was detected once. The rearrangement joins TRBV11-2 to TRBJ2-7, with D uncertain. The CDR3 consists of 13 residues. Germline-derived CDR1 and CDR2 are SGHAT and FQNNGV. V was trimmed by 5 bases and J by 5 bases, leaving 13 bases between them. CDR3: CASSPSRQHEQYF. The DNA of the CDR3 is TGTGCCAGCAGCCCGTCGAGGCAACACGAGCAGTACTTC.

The gene calls are TRBV5-4 and TRBJ1-6, with D perhaps matching TRBD1 (6 bases). CDR3 size: 13 residues. Trimming cost V 4 bases and J 7 bases, with 9 bases left between them. Germline V gives CDR1 SGHNT, CDR2 YYREEE (reference sequence). The CDR3, as DNA: TGTGCCAGCAGCATTGACAGGAATTCACCCCTCCACTTT. Its translation: CASSIDRNSPLHF.

The chain employs TRBV2 and TRBJ1-1; 7 positions agree with TRBD1. From germline, CDR1 is SNHLY and CDR2 FYNNEI. CDR3 length: 14 residues. V lost 4 bases and J lost 4; bases outside the gene matches: 6. Here the CDR3 reads CASSVKQGTTEAFF. CDR3 coding DNA: TGTGCCAGCAGTGTGAAACAGGGGACCACTGAAGCTTTCTTT. Full variable domain (missing parts from reference TRBV2 and TRBJ1-1): EPEVTQTPSHQVTQMGQEVILRCVPISNHLYFYWYRQILGQKVEFLVSFYNNEISEKSEIFDDQFSVERPDGSNFTLKIRSTKLEDSAMYFCASSVKQGTTEAFFGQGTRLTVV.

CDR3 nucleotides: TGTGCCAGCAGTTACGGGGGGGACTATCTCAATGAGCAGTTCTTC. Its protein product is CASSYGGDYLNEQFF. This chain joins TRBV6-5 and TRBJ2-1; 7 bases fit TRBD2. The CDR3 totals 15 residues. Germline CDR1 reads MNHEY; CDR2 reads SVGAGI. The J segment lost 6 bases and the V segment lost 2 bases, leaving 7 bases of the junction unmatched.

This clone was counted a single time. The rearrangement links TRBV14 to TRBJ1-2; D uncertain. Trimming stripped 0 bases from V and 4 bases from J, with 6 bases between. The V gene's germline CDR1 is SGHDN and CDR2 FVKESK. This CDR3 has 13 amino acids. The CDR3 DNA follows: TGTGCCAGCAGCCAAGAATCAGGCTATGGCTACACCTTC. Encoded protein: CASSQESGYGYTF.

This clone appeared a few times. The DNA for the CDR3 is TGTGCCAGCAGCTTAGCAGGGGGCTTTCAGCCCCAGCATTTT. Its translation: CASSLAGGFQPQHF. The chain is built from TRBV7-8 and TRBJ1-5; 7 positions match TRBD1. Germline-derived CDR1 and CDR2 are SGHVS and FQNEAQ. Unmatched junction bases numbered 2, after V lost 0 bases and J lost 6 bases. This CDR3 has 14 residues.

The gene calls are TRBV7-9 and TRBJ1-6; a possible D gene is TRBD1 (5 bases). In germline, CDR1 is SEHNR, CDR2 FQNEAQ (reference sequence). Trimming removed 6 bases at V and 7 bases at J, with 19 bases between. This CDR3 contains 16 residues. This CDR3 reads CASRSPRTGGNSPLHF. The CDR3 nucleotides are TGTGCCAGCAGGTCTCCCCGGACGGGGGGAAATTCACCCCTCCACTTT.

The V and J genes are TRBV27 and TRBJ2-2; no clear D gene. Germline values: CDR1 MNHEY, CDR2 SMNVEV (reference sequence). V was pared by 0 bases and J by 1 base, with 15 bases between. The CDR3 spans 18 residues. CDR3 in amino acids: CASSLSVAPPLNTGELFF. The CDR3, as DNA: TGTGCCAGCAGTTTATCGGTGGCACCCCCTCTGAACACCGGGGAGCTGTTTTTT.

The V call is TRBV7-9, the J call TRBJ2-5, with TRBD2 as a possible D gene (7 bases). From germline, CDR1 is SEHNR and CDR2 FQNEAQ (reference sequence). Trimming took off 5 bases at V and 4 bases at J, with 14 bases between the two ends. This CDR3 has 14 amino acids. CDR3 loop: CASSRGGGGETQYF. CDR3 nucleotide sequence: TGTGCCAGCAGCCGAGGAGGGGGGGGAGAGACCCAGTACTTC.

This clone turned up a few times. The chain combines TRBV7-2 with TRBJ2-1, with TRBD2 matching over 10 bases. This CDR3 comprises 15 residues. Trimming removed 5 bases from V and 5 bases from J; junction bases left unmatched: 6. Germline V gene data show CDR1 as SGHTA and CDR2 as FQGNSA. CDR3 in amino acids: CASSISSGSHNEQFF. The CDR3 coding sequence is TGTGCCAGCAGCATATCTAGCGGGAGCCACAATGAGCAGTTCTTC.